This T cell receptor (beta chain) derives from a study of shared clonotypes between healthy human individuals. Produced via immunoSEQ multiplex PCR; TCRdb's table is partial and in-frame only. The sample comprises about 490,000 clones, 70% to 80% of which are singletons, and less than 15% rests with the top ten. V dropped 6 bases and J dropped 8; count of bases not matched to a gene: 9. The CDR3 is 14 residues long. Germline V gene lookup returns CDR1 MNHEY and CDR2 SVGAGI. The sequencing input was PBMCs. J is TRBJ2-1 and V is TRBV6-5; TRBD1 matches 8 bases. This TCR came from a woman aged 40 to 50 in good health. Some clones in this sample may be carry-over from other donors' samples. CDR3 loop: CASRALDRVDEQFF. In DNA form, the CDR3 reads TGTGCCAGCAGAGCCTTGGACAGGGTGGATGAGCAGTTCTTC.